This is a list of T cell receptor beta chains from one sample in a study of a mutant IDH1 vaccine in newly diagnosed glioma. The protocol was immunoSEQ multiplex PCR, while the TCRdb copy is restricted to in-frame clones and leaves out a portion. The sample lists approximately 70,000 clones; 80% to 90% were seen once. The sample here was PBMCs, taken from a glioma patient treated with radiotherapy, temozolomide or both. These receptors all come from a man aged 25-45 years with glioma. The CDR3 runs from the conserved cysteine through the conserved F or W. Each record gives: clone size, V gene, J gene, D gene, CDR3 protein, CDR3 DNA. D genes are given only for firm matches. Size is omitted from some rows. Given values are once, few, many or a class for expanded clones.

.	TRBV18	TRBJ1-3	.	CASSPRTASGNTIYF	TGTGCCAGCTCACCAAGGACGGCCTCTGGAAACACCATATATTTT
.	TRBV27	TRBJ1-5	.	CASSLTREGTSNQPQHF	TGTGCCAGCAGTTTAACCAGGGAGGGAACTAGCAATCAGCCCCAGCATTTT
.	TRBV18	TRBJ1-6	TRBD1	CASSPGQGTSPLHF	TGTGCCAGCTCCCCCGGACAGGGAACTTCACCCCTCCACTTT
.	TRBV5-1	TRBJ2-1	TRBD1	CASSSQPLIQGRRGYEQFF	TGCGCCAGCAGCTCACAACCCCTCATACAGGGGCGCCGAGGGTATGAGCAGTTCTTC
.	TRBV9	TRBJ1-2	TRBD1	CASSGQGLAYGYTF	TGTGCCAGCAGCGGACAGGGGTTGGCCTATGGCTACACCTTC
.	TRBV6-1	TRBJ1-1	TRBD1	CASSKHSQGGTEAFF	TGTGCCAGCAGTAAACACTCACAGGGGGGAACTGAAGCTTTCTTT
once	TRBV6-4	TRBJ2-1	TRBD2	CASSEGGNHNEQFF	TGTGCCAGCAGTGAGGGGGGGAATCACAATGAGCAGTTCTTC
.	TRBV6-5	TRBJ2-7	TRBD1	CASSRTGQSYEQYF	TGTGCCAGCAGTCGGACAGGGCAGTCCTACGAGCAGTACTTC
.	TRBV5-4	TRBJ1-4	TRBD1	CASSPGGEKLFF	TGTGCCAGCAGCCCAGGGGGGGAAAAACTGTTTTTT
.	TRBV2	TRBJ1-2	.	CASRGDGGYGYTF	TGTGCCAGCAGAGGCGACGGTGGCTATGGCTACACCTTC
.	TRBV29-1	TRBJ1-2	TRBD1	CSARTGTNYGYTF	TGCAGCGCTCGGACAGGGACCAACTATGGCTACACCTTC
.	TRBV7-8	TRBJ2-2	TRBD2	CASSPSGGGAGADTGELFF	TGTGCCAGCAGCCCCTCGGGGGGGGGAGCGGGGGCCGACACCGGGGAGCTGTTTTTT
.	TRBV15	TRBJ2-5	.	CATSREVLAIPPTARETQYF	TGTGCCACCAGCAGAGAGGTACTAGCAATCCCACCTACTGCACGGGAGACCCAGTACTTC
.	TRBV19	TRBJ1-1	.	CASFPTGGANTEAFF	TGTGCCAGTTTTCCGACGGGGGGCGCGAACACTGAAGCTTTCTTT
.	TRBV19	TRBJ1-5	.	CASSMGWDSNQPQHF	TGTGCCAGTAGTATGGGTTGGGACAGCAATCAGCCCCAGCATTTT
.	TRBV7-6	TRBJ2-2	.	CASSLRQVGESGELFF	TGTGCCAGCAGCTTAAGGCAGGTGGGAGAGTCCGGGGAGCTGTTTTTT
once	TRBV9	TRBJ2-1	TRBD1	CASSPRVQGPSYNEQFF	TGTGCCAGCAGCCCCCGCGTACAGGGGCCCTCCTACAATGAGCAGTTCTTC
.	TRBV19	TRBJ1-5	TRBD1	CASSLDRGPNQPQHF	TGTGCCAGTAGTCTGGACAGGGGTCCCAATCAGCCCCAGCATTTT
.	TRBV5-6	TRBJ1-4	TRBD1	CASSTQRTGNEKLFF	TGTGCCAGCAGCACACAGAGGACAGGGAATGAAAAACTGTTTTTT
.	TRBV6-5	TRBJ2-1	.	CASSYLAEQFF	TGTGCCAGCAGTTACTTGGCAGAGCAGTTCTTC
few	TRBV11-1	TRBJ1-1	TRBD1	CASSAWTGKAEAFF	TGTGCCAGCAGCGCCTGGACAGGGAAGGCTGAAGCTTTCTTT
.	TRBV27	TRBJ2-2	.	CASSPRVRGGTGELFF	TGTGCCAGCAGTCCCCGGGTTAGGGGCGGCACCGGGGAGCTGTTTTTT
.	TRBV4-1	TRBJ2-7	.	CASSPNPARTYEQYF	TGCGCCAGCAGCCCCAACCCGGCTAGAACATACGAGCAGTACTTC
.	TRBV13	TRBJ2-1	TRBD1	CASSRPRTGYNEQFF	TGTGCCAGCAGCCGCCCAAGGACAGGGTACAATGAGCAGTTCTTC
medium-sized	TRBV4-2	TRBJ2-3	.	CASSPWTQGGTDTQYF	TGTGCCAGCAGCCCATGGACACAGGGAGGTACAGATACGCAGTATTTT
.	TRBV4-2	TRBJ2-7	TRBD2	CASSLTSGGYEQYF	TGTGCCAGCAGCCTGACTAGCGGGGGGTACGAGCAGTACTTC
.	TRBV25-1	TRBJ1-4	.	CASSSQGWEEKLFF	TGTGCCAGCAGTTCGCAGGGGTGGGAGGAAAAACTGTTTTTT
.	TRBV2	TRBJ1-2	.	CASSEGGGDYGYTF	TGTGCCAGCAGTGAAGGTGGGGGGGACTATGGCTACACCTTC
once	TRBV7-8	TRBJ2-3	.	CASSGGGSTDTQYF	TGTGCCAGCAGCGGTGGTGGCAGCACAGATACGCAGTATTTT